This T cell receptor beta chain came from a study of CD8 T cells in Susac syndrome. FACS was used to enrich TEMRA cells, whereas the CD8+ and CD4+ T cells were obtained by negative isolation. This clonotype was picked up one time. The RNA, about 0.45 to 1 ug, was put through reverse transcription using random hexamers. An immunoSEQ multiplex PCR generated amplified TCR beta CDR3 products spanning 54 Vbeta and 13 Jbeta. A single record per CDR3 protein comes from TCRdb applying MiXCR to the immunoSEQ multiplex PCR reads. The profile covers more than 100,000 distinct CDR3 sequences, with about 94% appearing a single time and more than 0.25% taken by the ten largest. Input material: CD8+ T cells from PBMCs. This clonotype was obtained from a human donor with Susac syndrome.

DNA for the CDR3: TGTGCCAGCAGCCCAGCCGTGGGCCAGCTAGGATCCTACGAGCAGTACTTC. It translates to CASSPAVGQLGSYEQYF. The rearrangement joins TRBV12-3 or TRBV12-4 to TRBJ2-7; D is undetermined. The CDR3 length is 17 residues. The V end was cut by 6 bases, the J end by 1 base, with 22 bases between.